These 22 T cell receptor beta chains came from one sample sequenced in a study of T-cell reconstitution after alpha-beta-depleted transplantation in children. For TCRbeta, the library was prepared with unique molecular identifiers. TCRdb reprocessed the PCR reads with MiXCR, giving one entry per CDR3 protein. The table includes 380,000 or so distinct CDR3 sequences, about an eighth detected once. The material sequenced was PBMCs, taken from the stem cell graft. The receptors were sampled from a human donor who donated a stem cell graft to a child with Fanconi anemia.

The J gene is TRBJ1-1, the V gene TRBV28; D unclear. The germline V gene has CDR1 MDHEN and CDR2 SYDVKM. CDR3 length: 15 residues. The V end was cut by 1 base, the J end by 0 bases, with 9 bases between. CDR3 residues: CASSLYVSLNTEAFF. DNA of the CDR3: TGTGCCAGCAGTTTATATGTCAGCCTGAACACTGAAGCTTTCTTT.

This clonotype was picked up many times. The V call is TRBV6-2 or TRBV6-3, the J call TRBJ2-1; D is unresolved. The CDR3 runs to 12 residues. V was pared by 10 bases and J by 13 bases, with 20 bases between. Germline CDR1 and CDR2: MNHEY and SVGEGT. The CDR3 DNA sequence: TGTGCCAACCACTTCCGCTGTCAAGTCCAGTTCTTC. Translation gives CANHFRCQVQFF.

Only a few counts were recorded for this clonotype. V and J are TRBV2 and TRBJ2-7; TRBD2 matches 7 bases. CDR1 is SNHLY, CDR2 FYNNEI, per germline. The CDR3 extends over 12 amino acids. V lost 3 bases, J lost 6 bases, and 2 bases stayed unmatched. In DNA form, the CDR3 reads TGTGCCAGCAGTGAGGGAGGGCTCGAGCAGTACGTC. Translating it yields CASSEGGLEQYV.

This clonotype was seen ten or more times. This chain joins TRBV20-1 and TRBJ2-5; D unclear. The V and J ends lost 3 bases and 3 bases respectively, with 5 bases between them. The CDR3 has 11 amino acids. The V gene's germline CDR1 is DFQATT and CDR2 SNEGSKA (reference sequence). CDR3 sequence reads: CSASEEETQYF. The CDR3 DNA reads TGCAGTGCTAGTGAAGAAGAGACCCAGTACTTC.

This clonotype appeared a few times. The J gene is TRBJ1-6, the V gene TRBV18; TRBD1 matches 11 bases. The CDR3 has 15 amino acids. CDR1 KGHSH and CDR2 LQKENI come from the germline V gene. V trimming: 3 bases; J trimming: 7 bases; junction bases outside the gene matches: 2. CDR3 loop: CASSPDRGRNSPLHF. The CDR3 bases are TGTGCCAGCTCACCGGACAGGGGGCGAAATTCACCCCTCCACTTT.

This clonotype was seen a handful of times. V and J are TRBV27 and TRBJ2-1, with 7 bases identical to TRBD1. Trimming removed 0 bases from V and 5 bases from J; junction bases left unmatched: 7. The CDR3 loop spans 16 amino acids. CDR1 and CDR2 (germline): MNHEY, SMNVEV (reference sequence). CDR3 protein: CASSLSETGYHNEQFF. Written as DNA, the CDR3 is TGTGCCAGCAGTTTATCTGAGACAGGGTACCACAATGAGCAGTTCTTC.

This clonotype was picked up a small number of times. The DNA of the CDR3 is TGCGCCAGCAGGCCCGGGGGGGGCTCCTACAATGAGCAGTTCTTC. Translation: CASRPGGGSYNEQFF. This chain uses TRBV10-2 with TRBJ2-1, with TRBD2 identical over 8 bases. The CDR3 covers 15 residues. Losses at the gene ends were 6 bases for V and 0 bases for J; bases not matched to a gene: 4. CDR1 and CDR2 from the germline V gene are WSHSY and SAAADI.

The chain is built from TRBV7-2 and TRBJ2-5; possible D gene TRBD1, 6 bases. V was trimmed by 5 bases and J by 5 bases, leaving 12 bases between them. Germline CDR1 reads SGHTA; CDR2 reads FQGNSA. CDR3 length: 13 amino acids. The CDR3 DNA follows: TGTGCCAGCAGCCCGACAGGACCCGAGACCCAGTACTTC. Encoded protein: CASSPTGPETQYF.

This clonotype was picked up a small number of times. V gene TRBV5-1 combines with J gene TRBJ2-7; TRBD1 matches at 8 bases. The ends lost 4 bases at V and 3 bases at J; junction bases unmatched: 12. Per germline, CDR1 SGHRS and CDR2 YFSETQ. This CDR3 spans 16 amino acids. This CDR3 reads CASSVTGVGGIYEQYF. The CDR3 coding sequence is TGCGCCAGCAGCGTGACAGGGGTAGGTGGCATCTACGAGCAGTACTTC.

This clonotype has a handful of counts. The rearrangement links TRBV5-5 to TRBJ2-7; weak D call: TRBD2 (5 bases). Germline assignment: CDR1 SGHKS and CDR2 YYEKEE (reference sequence). This CDR3 contains 14 residues. Between the trimmed V and J ends, which lost 1 base and 0 bases, there was a span of 8 bases. CDR3: CASSLLASSYEQYF. The CDR3 nucleotides are TGTGCCAGCAGCTTGTTAGCGAGCTCCTACGAGCAGTACTTC.

In this sample, this clonotype turned up many times. The chain has TRBV29-1 and TRBJ2-4, with D unclear. The germline V gene has CDR1 SQVTM and CDR2 ANQGSEA. The CDR3 is 10 amino acids. The V end was cut by 4 bases, the J end by 5 bases, with 3 bases between. The CDR3 here is CSVGENIQYF. The CDR3 nucleotides are TGCAGCGTTGGAGAAAACATTCAGTACTTC.

The V gene is TRBV7-9, the J gene TRBJ1-1, with unresolved D. Germline V gene data show CDR1 as SEHNR and CDR2 as FQNEAQ (reference sequence). This CDR3 spans 13 amino acids. The ends were cut back, 5 bases at V and 1 base at J, with 8 bases in the middle. The CDR3 is CASSPYGNTEAFF. As DNA, the CDR3 is TGTGCCAGCAGCCCCTATGGGAACACTGAAGCTTTCTTT.

The chain joins TRBV4-3 to TRBJ1-5; no definite D call. Trimming pared 1 base from V and 3 bases from J, leaving 10 bases between. CDR3 length: 15 residues. The V gene's germline CDR1 is LGHNA and CDR2 YSLEER. CDR3 sequence reads: CASSQGVATNQPQHF. The CDR3 bases are TGCGCCAGCAGCCAAGGGGTGGCAACCAATCAGCCCCAGCATTTT.

This clonotype was counted between two and nine times. The V gene is TRBV5-5, the J gene TRBJ2-1; TRBD2 matches at 13 bases. The V segment lost 4 bases and the J segment 2 bases; nucleotides outside the gene matches: 6. In germline, CDR1 is SGHKS, CDR2 YYEKEE (reference sequence). The CDR3 spans 17 residues. The CDR3 DNA reads as TGTGCCAGCAGCGGACGAGGGACTAGCGGGACCTACAATGAGCAGTTCTTC. Translated, it gives CASSGRGTSGTYNEQFF.

This clonotype was seen many times. One junction end disagrees with the germline gene, perhaps due to a read error. The rearrangement links TRBV6-1 to TRBJ2-3; the match to TRBD2 covers 8 bases. The CDR3 has 15 residues. CDR1 and CDR2 from the germline V gene are MNHNS and SASEGT. The CDR3 coding sequence is TGTGCCAGCAGTCAAGCCCGCGGGAGGACAGATACGCAGTATTTT. Translating it yields CASSQARGRTDTQYF.

The sample holds a few counts of this clonotype. This chain joins TRBV12-3 or TRBV12-4 and TRBJ1-4; D unclear. Trimming took 4 bases from V and 11 from J, leaving 11 bases between them. The CDR3 is made up of 12 amino acids. The CDR3 spells CASSSFKDKLFF. CDR3 DNA sequence: TGTGCCAGCAGTTCATTTAAAGATAAACTGTTTTTT.

The table lists this clonotype with a few counts. This rearrangement joins TRBV4-3 to TRBJ1-1, with D possibly being TRBD1 (5 bases). Germline CDR1 LGHNA, CDR2 YSLEER. Trimming pared 4 bases from V and 5 bases from J, leaving 17 bases between. The CDR3 is 15 amino acids. In DNA, the CDR3 is TGCGCCAGCAGCCTCCAAAGGGGAGGAGGGACTGAAGCTTTCTTT. Amino acids: CASSLQRGGGTEAFF.

The chain has TRBV5-1 and TRBJ2-1; the match to TRBD1 covers 9 bases. V gave up 4 bases and J gave up 10 bases; unmatched junction bases: 12. Germline CDR1 is SGHRS and CDR2 is YFSETQ. The CDR3 has 15 residues. The CDR3 DNA reads TGCGCCAGCAGCCGGACGGGACAGGGATCAGAGGAGCAGTTCTTC. Its translation is CASSRTGQGSEEQFF.

V is TRBV15 and J is TRBJ2-7; TRBD2 aligns across 7 bases. Trimming at V came to 2 bases and at J to 11 bases, leaving 9 bases not matched to a gene. Germline values: CDR1 LNHNV, CDR2 YYDKDF (reference sequence). The CDR3 contains 13 residues. CDR3 sequence: CATSRFRGDYEYV. In DNA, the CDR3 is TGTGCCACCAGCAGATTTAGAGGGGACTACGAGTACGTC.

This clonotype was seen at least ten times. The chain employs TRBV20-1 and TRBJ2-5; TRBD2 matches 8 bases. With 2 bases clipped from V and 4 bases from J, the junction kept 12 bases outside the gene matches. This CDR3 spans 16 amino acids. Germline V gene lookup returns CDR1 DFQATT and CDR2 SNEGSKA (reference sequence). DNA of the CDR3: TGCAGTGCTAGAAAAGAGGCGGGGGGCCCCGGAGAGACCCAGTACTTC. Encoded protein: CSARKEAGGPGETQYF.

The rearrangement uses TRBV5-1 and TRBJ2-3, with 8 bases identical to TRBD1. The CDR3 extends over 14 amino acids. The germline V gene has CDR1 SGHRS and CDR2 YFSETQ. The V and J ends lost 7 bases and 2 bases, in that order; junction bases with no gene match: 6. The CDR3 spells CASWTGRYTDTQYF. DNA for the CDR3: TGCGCCAGCTGGACAGGGCGTTACACAGATACGCAGTATTTT. Based on the CDR3 plus reference TRBV5-1 and TRBJ2-3, the full variable domain is KAGVTQTPRYLIKTRGQQVTLSCSPISGHRSVSWYQQTPGQGLQFLFEYFSETQRNKGNFPGRFSGRQFSNSRSEMNVSTLELGDSALYLCASWTGRYTDTQYFGPGTRLTVL.

This chain connects TRBV21-1 to TRBJ1-2. TRBV21-1 is a pseudogene locus. CDR3 length equals 14 residues. CDR3 residues: CASSKADTNYGYTF. In nucleotides, the CDR3 is TGTGCCAGCAGCAAAGCTGACACCAACTATGGCTACACCTTC.